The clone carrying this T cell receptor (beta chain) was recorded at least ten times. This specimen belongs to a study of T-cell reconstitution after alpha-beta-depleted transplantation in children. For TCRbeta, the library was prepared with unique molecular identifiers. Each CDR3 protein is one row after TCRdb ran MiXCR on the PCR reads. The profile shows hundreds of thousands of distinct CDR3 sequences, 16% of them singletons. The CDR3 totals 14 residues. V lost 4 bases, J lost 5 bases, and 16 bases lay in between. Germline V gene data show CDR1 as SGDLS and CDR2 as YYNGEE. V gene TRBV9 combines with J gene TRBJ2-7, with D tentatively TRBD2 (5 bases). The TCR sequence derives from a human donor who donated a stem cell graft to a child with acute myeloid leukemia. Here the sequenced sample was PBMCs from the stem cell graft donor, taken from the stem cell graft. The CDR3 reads CASSPQDLSDEQYF. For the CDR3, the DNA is TGTGCCAGCAGCCCCCAGGACTTGTCCGACGAGCAGTACTTC.